Listed below are T cell receptor beta chains from one sample, sequenced in a study of Graves' ophthalmopathy and Graves' hyperthyroidism. Using its own MiXCR run on the multiplex PCR reads, TCRdb lists one record per CDR3 protein. The sample lists approximately 1.2 million distinct CDR3 sequences, 35% to 40% occurring once. The sample taken for sequencing was peripheral blood or thyroid tissue (not recorded which). The receptors originated from an adult man with Graves' hyperthyroidism. CDR3s include the opening cysteine and the closing phenylalanine or tryptophan. Fields, in order: V gene, J gene, clone size, D gene, CDR3 protein, CDR3 DNA. D genes are given only for firm matches. The size entry is marked missing in some rows and otherwise reads once, few, many or a size class.

TRBV15,TRBJ1-5,many,.,CATTRGVGNQPQHF,TGTGCCACCACCAGAGGTGTGGGCAATCAGCCCCAGCATTTT
TRBV12-3/TRBV12-4,TRBJ2-7,many,.,CASRSGAVYEQYF,TGTGCCAGCAGGTCGGGGGCGGTCTACGAGCAGTACTTC
TRBV27,TRBJ2-7,many,TRBD2,CASSTGGSYEQYF,TGTGCCAGCAGTACGGGGGGTTCCTACGAGCAGTACTTC
TRBV20-1,TRBJ1-6,.,.,CSAQSDAYNSPLHF,TGCAGTGCCCAGAGCGATGCGTATAATTCACCCCTCCACTTT
TRBV10-2,TRBJ2-5,many,.,CASRVFGPNLGTQYF,TGCGCCAGCAGAGTCTTCGGACCCAACCTCGGGACCCAGTACTTC
TRBV19,TRBJ1-5,few,.,CASSTSGPNSNQPQHF,TGTGCCAGTAGTACCTCCGGGCCAAATAGCAATCAGCCCCAGCATTTT
TRBV19,TRBJ1-5,many,TRBD1,CASSIRTGSNQPQHF,TGTGCCAGTAGTATACGGACAGGAAGCAATCAGCCCCAGCATTTT
TRBV7-8,TRBJ2-2,many,.,CASSRASVGGELFF,TGTGCCAGCAGCAGGGCATCGGTGGGCGGGGAGCTGTTTTTT
TRBV10-2,TRBJ2-7,.,.,CASSGPGQGYEQYF,TGCGCCAGCAGTGGGCCCGGGCAGGGTTACGAGCAGTACTTC
TRBV20-1,TRBJ2-5,.,.,CSAIGGRRETQYF,TGCAGTGCCATCGGTGGGAGGCGAGAGACCCAGTACTTC
TRBV29-1,TRBJ2-3,many,.,CSVELTARDTQYF,TGCAGCGTTGAGCTCACAGCTAGGGATACGCAGTATTTT
TRBV4-3,TRBJ1-2,.,.,CASSHDRRNGYTF,TGCGCCAGCAGCCATGACCGGCGTAATGGCTACACCTTC
TRBV30,TRBJ1-5,.,.,CAWSVRREGQPQHF,TGTGCCTGGAGTGTACGGAGGGAGGGCCAGCCCCAGCATTTT
TRBV2,TRBJ2-2,few,.,CASSVTEYTPNTGELFF,TGTGCCAGCAGTGTGACAGAATATACCCCGAACACCGGGGAGCTGTTTTTT
TRBV12-3/TRBV12-4,TRBJ1-4,few,.,CASSPKGEGNEKLFF,TGTGCCAGCAGTCCTAAAGGGGAGGGAAATGAAAAACTGTTTTTT
TRBV7-9,TRBJ2-5,many,.,CATATETQYF,TGTGCCACCGCGACGGAGACCCAGTACTTC
TRBV9,TRBJ1-2,many,TRBD1,CASSVGDSRGYTF,TGTGCCAGCAGCGTAGGGGACAGCCGTGGCTACACCTTC
TRBV19,TRBJ2-5,many,.,CASSGSGLETQYF,TGTGCCAGTAGTGGTAGCGGCCTGGAGACCCAGTACTTC
TRBV4-1,TRBJ1-1,many,.,CASSQVGEATEAFF,TGCGCCAGCAGCCAAGTCGGGGAGGCCACTGAAGCTTTCTTT
TRBV7-9,TRBJ2-7,few,.,CASSLVGEWIYEQYF,TGTGCCAGCAGCCTCGTCGGGGAATGGATCTACGAGCAGTACTTC
TRBV24-1,TRBJ2-1,once,TRBD1,CATSDGGQGHEQFF,TGTGCCACCAGTGATGGGGGACAGGGGCATGAGCAGTTCTTC
TRBV6-1,TRBJ2-7,.,TRBD2,CASSALGGRVTYEQYF,TGTGCCAGCAGTGCCCTCGGCGGGAGAGTTACCTACGAGCAGTACTTC
TRBV10-3,TRBJ2-5,many,.,CAISRSTGPDQETQYF,TGTGCCATCAGTCGCTCGACAGGACCAGACCAAGAGACCCAGTACTTC
TRBV12-5,TRBJ1-1,.,.,CASGLESKTEAFF,TGTGCTAGTGGTTTGGAATCAAAGACTGAAGCTTTCTTT
TRBV20-1,TRBJ2-7,.,TRBD2,CSARKTSGSEQYF,TGCAGTGCTAGAAAGACTAGCGGGAGCGAGCAGTACTTC
TRBV3-1,TRBJ2-7,many,.,CASSHSDRSYEQYF,TGTGCCAGCAGCCATTCCGACAGGTCCTACGAGCAGTACTTC
TRBV10-3,TRBJ1-5,.,.,CASSWRGVSNQPQHF,TGTGCCAGCAGTTGGAGGGGTGTGAGTAATCAGCCCCAGCATTTT
TRBV20-1,TRBJ1-1,.,.,CSGRGRNTEAFF,TGCAGTGGCAGGGGTAGGAACACTGAAGCTTTCTTT
TRBV7-2,TRBJ2-7,many,TRBD1,CASSSSRQGYYEQYF,TGTGCCAGCAGCTCATCTCGACAGGGGTATTACGAGCAGTACTTC
TRBV19,TRBJ1-5,.,.,CASEGDGQPQHF,TGTGCCAGTGAGGGGGACGGTCAGCCCCAGCATTTT
TRBV29-1,TRBJ2-3,.,TRBD2,CSVGYSGPGDTQYF,TGCAGCGTTGGGTATAGCGGGCCCGGAGATACGCAGTATTTT
TRBV24-1,TRBJ1-5,few,.,CASKVGPSSNQPQHF,TGTGCCAGCAAAGTGGGGCCATCAAGCAATCAGCCCCAGCATTTT
TRBV5-8,TRBJ2-7,many,.,CASSLQGAHSYEQYF,TGTGCCAGCAGCCTACAGGGTGCCCACTCCTACGAGCAGTACTTC
TRBV5-1,TRBJ2-2,.,.,CASDRTRNTGELLF,TGTGCCAGCGACCGGACAAGGAACACCGGGGAGCTGCTTTTT
TRBV7-2,TRBJ2-3,.,TRBD2,CASSFPTSGAGGDTQYF,TGTGCCAGCAGCTTTCCGACTAGCGGGGCTGGGGGAGATACGCAGTATTTT
TRBV4-3,TRBJ2-5,many,.,CASSQDRSGTQYF,TGCGCCAGCAGCCAAGATCGCTCGGGGACCCAGTACTTC
TRBV20-1,TRBJ2-2,few,TRBD2,CSATSGVVFAGELFF,TGCAGCGCTACTAGCGGGGTCGTTTTCGCCGGGGAGCTGTTTTTT
TRBV15,TRBJ1-4,.,.,CATSAPWGEKLFF,TGTGCCACCAGCGCACCATGGGGCGAAAAACTGTTTTTT
TRBV10-3,TRBJ2-2,few,TRBD1,CAIRPGQGDTGELFF,TGTGCCATCAGACCGGGACAGGGTGACACCGGGGAGCTGTTTTTT
TRBV6-5,TRBJ2-5,.,.,CASTQGWTETQYF,TGTGCCAGCACACAGGGTTGGACAGAGACCCAGTACTTC
TRBV29-1,TRBJ2-7,.,TRBD2,CSVMAPGLADEQYF,TGCAGCGTGATGGCGCCGGGACTAGCAGACGAGCAGTACTTC
TRBV20-1,TRBJ1-2,many,.,CSARGLGRNYGYTF,TGCAGTGCTAGGGGGCTGGGACGGAACTATGGCTACACCTTC
TRBV2,TRBJ1-2,.,.,CACSVGGGNYGYTF,TGTGCCTGCAGCGTCGGGGGGGGTAACTATGGCTACACCTTC
TRBV6-6,TRBJ1-1,.,.,CASSYSTETEAFF,TGTGCCAGCAGTTACTCGACAGAGACTGAAGCTTTCTTT
TRBV6-1,TRBJ2-5,few,.,CASSDQAGLAKETQYF,TGTGCCAGCAGTGACCAGGCGGGCCTAGCGAAAGAGACCCAGTACTTC
TRBV7-2,TRBJ2-2,few,.,CASSRDQGHTGELFF,TGTGCCAGCAGTCGCGACCAGGGGCACACCGGGGAGCTGTTTTTT